This T cell receptor (beta chain) was recorded in a study of blood T cell repertoires in COVID-19 (dated by TCRdb to the early 2020s). Notes on the research overall: Samples covering the acute and convalescent phases of COVID-19 were provided by collaborators in the United States, Italy and Spain. Samples were obtained from the ongoing ImmuneRACE study (first 160 participants) and from some 1,300 subjects provided by 6 global collaborators. The material from the prospective study consisted of cDNA or gDNA derived from T cells, B-cell-depleted T cells, or PBMCs. Subjects who had been exposed to COVID-19, were actively infected with it, or had recovered from it provided the deeply sampled blood TCRbeta repertoires that made up the dataset. A de-identified subject ID, COVID-19 status, age in years and sex were almost always included in the sample metadata. Where available, HLA class I and class II types were taken from metadata supplied by the sample provider and were not determined by assay-based typing. A freely available public database, intended as a resource for researchers studying the immune response to SARS-CoV-2, is where the repertoires were released. General conclusions and limits of the study: Clinical and demographic metadata were provided uncurated, with the amount varying by source and participant.

TCRbeta CDR3 regions were amplified from genomic DNA using the immunoSEQ Assay, a bias-controlled multiplex PCR. Per the source publication's procedure: The number of nucleated cells in each sample was estimated from the amplification of reference gene primers within the assay. To quantify the absolute abundance of each unique TCRbeta CDR3 rearrangement, sequence reads were collapsed and filtered. For each sample, productive Simpson clonality was calculated as the square root of Simpson's diversity index over productive rearrangements. Not all clones reach the TCRdb copy of this immuneACCESS table, which keeps in-frame sequences only. Checked studies attribute under half of the gap to unresolved V genes and leave the rest unexplained. That table is the source of V, J and clone size, and D and trimming were worked out from the DNA. The sample records some 400,000 clones, 70% to 85% of which are singletons. The ten largest clones add up to around 1% of the sample.

Remarks on this clone: It has no known antigen specificity. Base qualities are missing; no much larger clone stands one base away.

Each collaborating institution followed its own protocols to collect whole blood in K2EDTA tubes. For TCRbeta analysis, collaborators shipped samples as frozen whole blood, isolated PBMCs, or DNA extracted from either of those sample types. Taken from cysteine to phenylalanine, the CDR3 has 15 residues. Left in the record is the CDR3 DNA by itself, 45 bases read in frame from the first base. V sheds 5 bases and J sheds 1 base, leaving 14 bases between their ends. From a lookup of the germline V gene, CDR1 and CDR2 are SGHTA and FQGNSA. The chain joins TRBV7-2 to TRBJ1-2; TRBD1 is a possible D gene, resting on 6 matching bases. The sequence came from a human donor with acute or convalescent COVID-19. The donor label of this sample is uncertain. Material: peripheral blood. CDR3 sequence: CASSPSGHLNYGYTF. The DNA sequence follows: TGTGCCAGCAGCCCTTCGGGACACCTTAACTATGGCTACACCTTC. Outside the CDR3, residues come from the reference TRBV7-2 and TRBJ1-2 proteins, so the full variable domain is: GAGVSQSPSNKVTEKGKDVELRCDPISGHTALYWYRQSLGQGLEFLIYFQGNSAPDKSGLPSDRFSAERTGGSVSTLTIQRTQQEDSAVYLCASSPSGHLNYGYTFGSGTRLTVV.